What follows is one T cell receptor beta chain and its context. Only one count was recorded for this clone. Its antigen remains undetermined. Base quality data are lacking; no much larger clone is found one base away. The data are from a study of cytotoxic CD8 clonotypes in ibrutinib-treated CLL (dated by TCRdb to the early 2020s). Background on the whole study: The cohort was composed of about 10 relapsed/refractory and roughly 14 treatment-naive patients; IGHV unmutated status was identified in approximately 17 patients. Partial responses were observed in about 25 patients and complete responses in 2; after a median follow-up of around 68 months, remission was maintained in roughly 14 patients and progression was observed in around twelve. The response samples were drawn at a median of 12 months into treatment, with a range of roughly 6 to 36 months. An average of 255,043 productive templates and approximately 91,000 productive rearrangements was obtained per sample. Longitudinal samples were obtainable from about 30% of the 86 participants in the trial. Cryopreserved peripheral blood mononuclear cells were collected at three points: before therapy, at response, and at either sustained remission or disease progression. On the study overall, not on this receptor specifically: Sampling times were not matched between patients in sustained remission and patients whose disease was progressing, and lymph node repertoires were not examined. An increase in clonality was observed at ibrutinib response, with clonality remaining stable during sustained remission and falling back toward baseline at progression. Baseline clonality exceeded that of age-matched healthy donors and correlated strongly with circulating CD8+ T-cell counts. Public clonotypes were rare and either contracted or stayed stable during treatment, and the rise in clonality at ibrutinib response reflected the expansion of private clonotypes.

A MiSeq instrument was used for deep resolution sequencing, which targeted depths ranging from 1 in 1 million up to 1 in 200,000 T cells, with coverage averaging 10x for each clonotype. TCR beta libraries were generated with the immunoSEQ hsTCRB Kit. Per the original workflow: Data were analyzed with ImmunoSEQ Data Assistant and ImmunoSEQ Analyzer, with V, D and J genes assigned per IMGT definitions. Clonality, which ranges from 0 to 1, was calculated by subtracting the normalized Shannon entropy of productive rearrangement frequencies from one. Only overrepresented clonotypes making up at least 0.05% of each patient's repertoire were included in the public clonotype analysis. Repertoires from thirteen age-matched healthy donors in immuneACCESS were used as clonality controls. TCRdb provides this immuneACCESS table in a form limited to in-frame rearrangements. Some clones are lacking; in checked studies, under half of them reflect an unresolved V gene, and why the rest are absent is not known. Clone size and V and J calls were adopted from that table, with D and trimming inferred from the DNA. Counted in this sample were some 310,000 clones; around four fifths of them appeared once. 6.5% to 8% of the sample is in the top ten clones.

For TCR beta library preparation, 1.5 to 2 micrograms of genomic DNA were isolated from cryopreserved PBMCs. High-throughput TCR beta sequencing was performed on longitudinal blood samples from CLL patients receiving ibrutinib monotherapy. The patients took part in an open-label, single-center phase 2 trial of ibrutinib monotherapy. From a lookup of the germline V gene, CDR1 and CDR2 are MGHDK and SYGVNS. The CDR3 has 14 amino acids, counting the end cysteine and phenylalanine. Of the read, only the CDR3 DNA is kept; its 42 bases are in frame from base 1. The germline ends are 11 bases apart after V is trimmed by 1 base and J by 5 bases.

Specimen: PBMCs, collected before ibrutinib treatment. The TCR originated in a human donor with chronic lymphocytic leukemia. The chain links TRBV25-1 with TRBJ2-5, with the D gene not confidently named. CDR3 reads: CASSEFNRWETQYF. In nucleotide form, the sequence is TGTGCCAGCAGTGAATTCAATCGGTGGGAGACCCAGTACTTC. With all but the CDR3 taken from the reference TRBV25-1 and TRBJ2-5 genes, the full variable domain is: EADIYQTPRYLVIGTGKKITLECSQTMGHDKMYWYQQDPGMELHLIHYSYGVNSTEKGDLSSESTVSRIRTEHFPLTLESARPSHTSQYLCASSEFNRWETQYFGPGTRLLVL.